Many counts were recorded for the clone carrying this TCR beta chain. Its cognate antigen is unknown. This sample stems from a study of T-cell memory formation after mild COVID-19. Study summary: The two donors had largely donor-specific TCR clusters.

Study results and limitations: The authors left the SARS-CoV-2 specificity of second-wave clones peaking on day 37 unconfirmed. The study found contracting CD4+ clones mainly in CM and EM and contracting CD8+ clones in EMRA.

Constant-segment primers were used for 5'RACE, and the resulting TCR alpha and TCR beta cDNA libraries carried sample barcodes and UMIs. TCRdb passed the 5' RACE reads through MiXCR, listing each CDR3 protein once. The data show around 510,000 distinct CDR3 sequences, less than 25% seen once. Trimming cost V 2 bases and J 8 bases, with 13 bases left between them. The germline CDR1 and CDR2 sequences are SGHTA and FQGTGA. The length of the CDR3 is 14 residues. The sequence came from an adult woman who had mild COVID-19 (a few samples of this study predate the infection). Cell type and time point are not known. The gene calls are TRBV7-3 and TRBJ2-1; a possible D gene is TRBD2 (6 bases). Sequenced input: PBMCs or a T cell subset sorted from them (not recorded which). CDR3 loop: CASSLAGGPDEQFF. The DNA for the CDR3 is TGTGCCAGCAGCTTAGCCGGAGGGCCTGATGAGCAGTTCTTC.